Presented here are 3 T cell receptor beta chains from one specimen sequenced in a study of T-cell memory formation after mild COVID-19 (dated by TCRdb to the early 2020s). Library creation used 5' RACE. The instrument was an Illumina NovaSeq 6000. Clones were called with MiXCR by TCRdb after fastp trimmed the public reads at Q25, and only in-frame beta chains were retained. Merged by CDR3 protein, the rows form single entries marked with the most common genes and DNA. The sample table contains about 620,000 distinct CDR3 sequences; only one count was recorded for about a sixth of them. The top ten clones comprise more than 10% of the sample. The sample was PBMCs or a T cell subset sorted from them (not recorded which). The source is an adult woman who had mild COVID-19 (a few samples of this study predate the infection). The sample titles of this study are shuffled in the database, so cell type and time point are left out; the donor was told from shared clones.

The chain combines TRBV18 with TRBJ1-5; D remains unclear. The CDR3 spans 13 residues. V was clipped by 5 bases and J by 3 bases, with 8 bases between them. Germline V gene sequence: CDR1 KGHSH, CDR2 LQKENI. CDR3 coding DNA: TGTGCCAGCTCAGGAAATAACAATCAGCCCCAGCATTTT. It is translated as CASSGNNNQPQHF.

This clonotype has only a few counts. Written as DNA, the CDR3 is TGTGCCAGCAGTCGACTAGTCCCCGGGGAGCTGTTTTTT. Amino acid sequence: CASSRLVPGELFF. The J gene is TRBJ2-2, the V gene TRBV12-3 or TRBV12-4; D may be TRBD2 (6 bases). Trimming pared 5 bases from V and 6 bases from J, leaving 10 bases between. This CDR3 region has 13 residues.

V and J are TRBV6-4 and TRBJ2-3; D may be TRBD1 (6 bases). Trimming left V 6 bases short and J 1 base short, with 8 bases between. Germline V gives CDR1 MRHNA, CDR2 SNTAGT. This CDR3 spans 13 amino acids. CDR3 residues: CASSNRGTDTQYF. The DNA for the CDR3 is TGTGCCAGCAGCAACAGGGGCACAGATACGCAGTATTTT.